The entry below gives a single TCR beta chain sequence along with its context. This sample also contains other DNA sequences that code for the same CDR3. These data are taken from a study of blood T cell repertoires in COVID-19. The germline CDR1 and CDR2 sequences are MNHEY and SVGAGI. The V gene lost 7 bases and the J gene lost 0 bases, with 8 bases spanning the gap. This CDR3 has 13 residues. Clones were read by immunoSEQ multiplex PCR, and TCRdb kept only the in-frame ones, dropping some. The table has 120,000 to 150,000 clones, roughly 79% seen once. The source is a man in his fifties with active or convalescent COVID-19. The chain uses TRBV6-5 and TRBJ2-3, with a possible D match to TRBD2 (6 bases). The sequencing input was peripheral blood. CDR3 bases: TGTGCCAGCACCGGGGGTAGCACAGATACGCAGTATTTT. As protein: CASTGGSTDTQYF.